Reported below is one TCR beta chain. The data were taken from a study of blood T cell repertoires in COVID-19. Turning to the study itself: Sites across the United States, Italy and Spain contributed samples from acute and convalescent COVID-19. PBMCs, B-cell-depleted T cells, or T cells provided the cDNA or gDNA that made up the material.

In the study's own analysis: Reference gene primer amplification in the assay estimated nucleated cell counts. TCRdb's table, derived via immunoSEQ multiplex PCR, lists solely in-frame clones and lacks some. The V and J calls and clone size are taken from that table; D and trimming were inferred from the DNA. The sample consists of about 140,000 clones, more than 80% of them appearing once. The germline V gene encodes CDR1 LNHDA and CDR2 SQIVND (reference sequence). This CDR3 spans 15 amino acids. Trimming stripped 5 bases from V and 4 bases from J, with 15 bases between. The chain uses TRBV19 and TRBJ2-1, with TRBD2 as a possible D gene (5 bases). The TCR sequence derives from an elderly woman in a cohort sampled during active or convalescent COVID-19. The sequenced sample was peripheral blood. The CDR3 DNA is TGTGCCAGTAGTCCCCTAGCAAGTCCGTACAATGAGCAGTTCTTC. Translation gives CASSPLASPYNEQFF. The full variable domain, its missing parts supplied by reference TRBV19 and TRBJ2-1, is DGGITQSPKYLFRKEGQNVTLSCEQNLNHDAMYWYRQDPGQGLRLIYYSQIVNDFQKGDIAEGYSVSREKKESFPLTVTSAQKNPTAFYLCASSPLASPYNEQFFGPGTRLTVL.